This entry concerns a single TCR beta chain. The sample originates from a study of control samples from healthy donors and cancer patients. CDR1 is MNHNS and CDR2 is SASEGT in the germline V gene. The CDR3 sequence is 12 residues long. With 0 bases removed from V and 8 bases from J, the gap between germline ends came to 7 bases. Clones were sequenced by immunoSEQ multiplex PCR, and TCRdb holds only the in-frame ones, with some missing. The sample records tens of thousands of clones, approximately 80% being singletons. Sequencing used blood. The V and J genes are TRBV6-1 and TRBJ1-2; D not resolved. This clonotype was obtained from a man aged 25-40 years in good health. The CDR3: CASSEALRGYTF. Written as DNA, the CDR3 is TGTGCCAGCAGTGAAGCCCTGAGGGGCTACACCTTC.